This T cell receptor (beta chain) derives from a study of shared clonotypes between healthy human individuals (dated by TCRdb to 2019 to 2021). For the wider study: A couple of women and a few men aged 18 to 49 years were included in the cohort. To estimate repertoire size and how much clonotype sharing occurs between individuals, the study deeply sequenced the blood TCR repertoires of 4 to 6 healthy adults. For each donor, CD4 naive and CD4 memory were each given three plates, CD8 naive was given two plates, and CD8 memory was given one plate. To increase sequencing depth and limit assay-specific biases, different laboratories used diverse techniques to prepare libraries and sequence TCR repertoires. Per donor, leukapheresis produced somewhere between about 0.94 and 9 billion PBMCs. The full study reports these points: Even with the large sequencing depth, rarefaction of the sorted-subset datasets indicated that sequencing was incomplete. Compared with non-shared clonotypes, clonotypes shared by all four sorted-subset donors had higher generation probabilities. Pairwise subsampling led to the expectation that sequencing depth would affect the degree of clonotype sharing among donors. Naive subsets generally had larger estimated clonotype richness than memory subsets did. Sampling was restricted to blood, and TCR repertoires in tissues likely differ from the TCR repertoires found in blood. Because the study included a small number of donors, the genetic and exposure-history diversity represented was limited. Across several donors, 5% to 6% of naive CD4, roughly 3.3% of naive CD8, around 2.5% of memory CD4, and approximately 0.4% of memory CD8 clonotypes were shared.

On this clone itself: Its antigen target is currently unknown. Base qualities are not recorded, but no much larger clone differs from it by a single base.

Using the deep immunoSEQ assay, TCR CDR3 regions were amplified from genomic DNA by multiplex PCR. Extracted genomic DNA from each cell subset was spread evenly across all wells of several immunoSEQ 96-well plates, with each plate serving as a replicate. For sorted subsets, roughly 200 ng genomic DNA, equal to some 30,000 T cell genomes, was loaded into each replicate PCR. Purified libraries were quantified with a Qubit 3.0 fluorometer, sized on a Bioanalyzer 2100, and re-quantified with the KAPA Library Quantification kit. Every immunoSEQ 96-well plate was sequenced on a dedicated single-read 150-cycle Illumina NextSeq 550 flow cell. The paper's data handling went like this. Because only junctional sequences without quality scores were contained in the immunoSEQ output, filtering matching that applied to full-length reads could not be performed. Sequences were annotated with PyIR, a Python wrapper for IgBLAST v1.9, using IMGT germline references to assign V/J genes and CDR3. Reads were filtered out if the reads had weak V/J assignments (E-value above 1e-6), no CDR3, stop codons, out-of-frame junctions, or ambiguous translated residues. V3J clonotypes were defined as sequences sharing the same inferred V gene, J gene, and CDR3 amino acid sequence. Percentage overlap between repertoires was computed as shared unique clonotypes divided by the size of the smaller repertoire. Repertoire richness was assessed with RTK rarefaction, the Chao1 estimator, and Recon v2.1 estimates of unobserved clonotypes. Generation probabilities for all TCRbeta clonotypes obtained by the gDNA method from a handful of donors were computed using OLGA. In TCRdb, the immuneACCESS table is reduced to in-frame sequences with V and J assigned. These tables do not hold every clone; where another copy was compared, an unresolved V gene accounts for under half, and the others remain unexplained. V and J calls and clone size are as listed in that table; D and trimming were resolved from the DNA. The sample contains under 1 million clones, roughly 92% of them found a single time. The ten largest clones take up around 24% of the sample.

For the CD8 naive samples, CD45RO-negative cells were positively selected for CCR7, yielding a CD45RA+CCR7+ population from which TemRA cells were excluded. Donors were healthy HIV-negative adults with no recently reported acute infections or vaccinations. All donors were Caucasian adults living in Nashville, Tennessee, USA. Blood was obtained by leukapheresis, after which PBMCs were separated by Ficoll-Histopaque density gradient centrifugation and cryopreserved in liquid nitrogen vapor phase. Purity and quantity of every magnetically sorted T cell population were checked by analytical flow cytometry. Genomic DNA was isolated from each sorted fraction and quantified by UV absorbance on a Nanodrop 2000c. Source material: naive CD8+ T cells sorted from blood. The label giving this sample's cell subset or site can be read as: CD45RA+CCR7+. This receptor was identified in a man aged 30 to 45 in good health.

The DNA is as follows: TGCGCCAGCAGCCAAGAGGGGGATGAGGGGGTTGAAGCTTTCTTT. It is translated as CASSQEGDEGVEAFF. The chain uses TRBV4-1 and TRBJ1-1, and TRBD1 may be the D gene, going by 6 matching bases. V gives up 0 bases and J gives up 7 bases, and the segment between their germline ends measures 15 bases. The CDR3 runs 15 amino acids, cysteine and phenylalanine included. The read is trimmed to its CDR3 DNA, 45 bases read in frame from base 1. CDR1 and CDR2 are read off the germline V gene as MGHRA and YSYEKL.